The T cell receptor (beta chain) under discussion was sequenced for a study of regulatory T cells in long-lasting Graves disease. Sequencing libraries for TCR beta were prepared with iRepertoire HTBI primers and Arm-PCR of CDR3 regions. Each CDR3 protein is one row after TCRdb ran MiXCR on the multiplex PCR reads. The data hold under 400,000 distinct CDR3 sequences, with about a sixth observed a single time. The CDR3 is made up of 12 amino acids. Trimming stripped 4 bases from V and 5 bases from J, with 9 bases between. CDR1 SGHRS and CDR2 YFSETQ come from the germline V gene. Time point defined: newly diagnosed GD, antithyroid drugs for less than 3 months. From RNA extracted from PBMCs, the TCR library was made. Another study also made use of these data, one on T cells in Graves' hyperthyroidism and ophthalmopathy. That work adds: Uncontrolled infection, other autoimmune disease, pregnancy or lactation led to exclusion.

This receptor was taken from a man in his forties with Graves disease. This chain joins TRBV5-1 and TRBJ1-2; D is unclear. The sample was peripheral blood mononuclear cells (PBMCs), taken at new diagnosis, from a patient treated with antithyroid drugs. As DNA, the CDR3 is TGCGCCAGCAGCCCGACTGCTTATGGCTACACCTTC. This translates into CASSPTAYGYTF.